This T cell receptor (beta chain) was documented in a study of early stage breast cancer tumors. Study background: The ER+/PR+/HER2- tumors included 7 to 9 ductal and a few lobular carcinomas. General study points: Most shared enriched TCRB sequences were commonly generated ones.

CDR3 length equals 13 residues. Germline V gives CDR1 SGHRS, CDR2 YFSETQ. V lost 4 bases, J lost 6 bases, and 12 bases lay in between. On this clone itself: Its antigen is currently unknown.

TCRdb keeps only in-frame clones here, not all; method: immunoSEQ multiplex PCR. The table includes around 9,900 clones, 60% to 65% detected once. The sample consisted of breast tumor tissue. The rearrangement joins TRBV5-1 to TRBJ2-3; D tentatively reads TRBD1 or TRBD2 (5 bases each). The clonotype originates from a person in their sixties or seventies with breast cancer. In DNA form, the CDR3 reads TGCGCCAGCAGCAGGGACGACTCGGATACGCAGTATTTT. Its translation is CASSRDDSDTQYF.